This TCR beta chain was identified in a study of Ad26.COV2.S vaccination and SARS-CoV-2 variants. The overall study: Enrollment placed the donor in the COV1001 Ad26.COV2.S trial arm.

Described treatment: about 20 received Ad26.COV2.S at low or high dose, single or two shots; 5 received placebo; per-sample allocation not given. Day 63 after the first injection of vaccine or placebo was the sampling time. Study-wide points: Post-vaccination spike-specific CD8+ and CD4+ T cell responses reportedly had substantial breadth. Total responses of T cells may have been underestimated by the analyses of TCR breadth and depth. Vaccinees and placebo recipients showed similar non-spike TCR breadth.

Clones were read by immunoSEQ multiplex PCR, and TCRdb kept only the in-frame ones, dropping some. The table lists 400,000 to 450,000 clones, 80% to 95% of them singletons. In the case of this clone: Its antigen is not identified.

CDR1 and CDR2 from the germline V gene are SGHRS and YFSETQ. Trimming stripped 4 bases from V and 5 bases from J, with 9 bases between. This CDR3 contains 13 residues. This TCR came from a person between 18 and 65 years old who received the Ad26.COV2.S COVID-19 vaccine or a placebo. The starting material was peripheral blood, obtained in a trial of Ad26.COV2.S vaccine versus placebo. The rearrangement uses TRBV5-1 and TRBJ2-2; tentative D call: TRBD1 (6 bases). The CDR3 nucleotides read TGCGCCAGCAGCCCGCAGGGGACCGGGGAGCTGTTTTTT. This translates into CASSPQGTGELFF.